The rows below give T cell receptor beta chains drawn from one sample of a study of alternative splicing in chronic myeloid leukemia remission. TCRdb reprocessed the bulk RNA-seq reads and stores each CDR3 protein as one record, lacking DNA. The repertoire includes 630 or so distinct CDR3 sequences, 95% to 98% of them detected once, and about 3.7% sits in the top ten. The material was PBMCs or total blood leukocytes (not recorded which), obtained at diagnosis. These receptors all come from an adult with chronic myeloid leukemia. Each CDR3 is given with its conserved first and last residue. The listing skips clone size in some rows; elsewhere it reads once, few, many or a size class.

j_gene: TRBJ1-2
v_gene: TRBV28
abundance: NA
CDR3aa: CASSSIGTGVNYGYTF

j_gene: TRBJ1-4
v_gene: TRBV29-1
abundance: NA
CDR3aa: CSVSSREKLFF

j_gene: TRBJ2-7
v_gene: TRBV9
abundance: few
CDR3aa: CASSVGDSTYEQYF

j_gene: TRBJ1-1
v_gene: TRBV6-2/TRBV6-3
abundance: once
CDR3aa: CASSYVGFPNTEAFF

j_gene: TRBJ1-1
v_gene: TRBV3-1
abundance: NA
CDR3aa: CASSPRQNTEAFF

j_gene: TRBJ1-1
v_gene: TRBV3-1
abundance: NA
CDR3aa: CASSQDKGGGPEAFF

j_gene: TRBJ1-1
v_gene: TRBV5-6
abundance: NA
CDR3aa: CASSFGQGEFNTEAFF

j_gene: TRBJ1-1
v_gene: TRBV9
abundance: NA
CDR3aa: CASSVEFWGTEAFF

j_gene: TRBJ2-1
v_gene: TRBV7-2
abundance: NA
CDR3aa: CASSLRSARNEQFF

j_gene: TRBJ1-6
v_gene: TRBV20-1
abundance: once
CDR3aa: CSARESLREPLHF

j_gene: TRBJ1-1
v_gene: TRBV27
abundance: NA
CDR3aa: CASRLYTRDRGLNTEAFF

j_gene: TRBJ2-7
v_gene: TRBV6-6
abundance: NA
CDR3aa: CASSSTTSGRNEQYF

j_gene: TRBJ2-1
v_gene: TRBV3-1
abundance: NA
CDR3aa: CASSEGGLFYNEQFF

j_gene: TRBJ1-6
v_gene: TRBV4-3
abundance: NA
CDR3aa: CASSQGTGTVSSPLHF

j_gene: TRBJ1-1
v_gene: TRBV12-3/TRBV12-4
abundance: few
CDR3aa: CASRSGWNTEAFF

j_gene: TRBJ2-1
v_gene: TRBV7-9
abundance: NA
CDR3aa: CASSSVSGSSYNEQFF

j_gene: TRBJ1-5
v_gene: TRBV5-1
abundance: NA
CDR3aa: CASSFGDGGTIQTQHF

j_gene: TRBJ2-2
v_gene: TRBV5-6
abundance: NA
CDR3aa: CASSFLTGAGTGELFF

j_gene: TRBJ2-3
v_gene: TRBV20-1
abundance: NA
CDR3aa: CSARENRGAGTDTQYF

j_gene: TRBJ2-5
v_gene: TRBV7-2
abundance: NA
CDR3aa: CASSQRQGQETQYF

j_gene: TRBJ2-1
v_gene: TRBV5-1
abundance: NA
CDR3aa: CASRFRLVGKYNEQFF

j_gene: TRBJ2-7
v_gene: TRBV6-6
abundance: NA
CDR3aa: CASSPRSGMSYEQYF

j_gene: TRBJ2-1
v_gene: TRBV2
abundance: NA
CDR3aa: CASSEISREQFF

j_gene: TRBJ2-1
v_gene: TRBV6-2/TRBV6-3
abundance: once
CDR3aa: CASSSVAGNEQFF

j_gene: TRBJ2-1
v_gene: TRBV20-1
abundance: once
CDR3aa: CSAPAGGRAYNEQFF

j_gene: TRBJ2-3
v_gene: TRBV27
abundance: NA
CDR3aa: CASISSGRTDTQYF

j_gene: TRBJ1-1
v_gene: TRBV9
abundance: NA
CDR3aa: CASSVDEGNEAFF

j_gene: TRBJ2-3
v_gene: TRBV7-9
abundance: NA
CDR3aa: CASSLEASASADTQYF

j_gene: TRBJ2-7
v_gene: TRBV6-6
abundance: NA
CDR3aa: CASSRGLAGGPPTYEQYF

j_gene: TRBJ2-7
v_gene: TRBV29-1
abundance: few
CDR3aa: CSVGQTYEQYF

j_gene: TRBJ2-7
v_gene: TRBV5-1
abundance: NA
CDR3aa: CASSLELAGVGYEQYF

j_gene: TRBJ1-5
v_gene: TRBV2
abundance: NA
CDR3aa: CASSERRGNQPQHF

j_gene: TRBJ1-2
v_gene: TRBV10-3
abundance: NA
CDR3aa: CAISEQANYGYTF

j_gene: TRBJ2-1
v_gene: TRBV10-1
abundance: NA
CDR3aa: CASSESVGLGSYNEQFF

j_gene: TRBJ2-1
v_gene: TRBV19
abundance: NA
CDR3aa: CASSGDSLTNEQFF

j_gene: TRBJ2-6
v_gene: TRBV28
abundance: once
CDR3aa: CASSPSKSGANVLTF

j_gene: TRBJ2-1
v_gene: TRBV24-1
abundance: NA
CDR3aa: CATSGARGSYNEQFF

j_gene: TRBJ2-1
v_gene: TRBV14
abundance: NA
CDR3aa: CASSQRAGGRNEQFF